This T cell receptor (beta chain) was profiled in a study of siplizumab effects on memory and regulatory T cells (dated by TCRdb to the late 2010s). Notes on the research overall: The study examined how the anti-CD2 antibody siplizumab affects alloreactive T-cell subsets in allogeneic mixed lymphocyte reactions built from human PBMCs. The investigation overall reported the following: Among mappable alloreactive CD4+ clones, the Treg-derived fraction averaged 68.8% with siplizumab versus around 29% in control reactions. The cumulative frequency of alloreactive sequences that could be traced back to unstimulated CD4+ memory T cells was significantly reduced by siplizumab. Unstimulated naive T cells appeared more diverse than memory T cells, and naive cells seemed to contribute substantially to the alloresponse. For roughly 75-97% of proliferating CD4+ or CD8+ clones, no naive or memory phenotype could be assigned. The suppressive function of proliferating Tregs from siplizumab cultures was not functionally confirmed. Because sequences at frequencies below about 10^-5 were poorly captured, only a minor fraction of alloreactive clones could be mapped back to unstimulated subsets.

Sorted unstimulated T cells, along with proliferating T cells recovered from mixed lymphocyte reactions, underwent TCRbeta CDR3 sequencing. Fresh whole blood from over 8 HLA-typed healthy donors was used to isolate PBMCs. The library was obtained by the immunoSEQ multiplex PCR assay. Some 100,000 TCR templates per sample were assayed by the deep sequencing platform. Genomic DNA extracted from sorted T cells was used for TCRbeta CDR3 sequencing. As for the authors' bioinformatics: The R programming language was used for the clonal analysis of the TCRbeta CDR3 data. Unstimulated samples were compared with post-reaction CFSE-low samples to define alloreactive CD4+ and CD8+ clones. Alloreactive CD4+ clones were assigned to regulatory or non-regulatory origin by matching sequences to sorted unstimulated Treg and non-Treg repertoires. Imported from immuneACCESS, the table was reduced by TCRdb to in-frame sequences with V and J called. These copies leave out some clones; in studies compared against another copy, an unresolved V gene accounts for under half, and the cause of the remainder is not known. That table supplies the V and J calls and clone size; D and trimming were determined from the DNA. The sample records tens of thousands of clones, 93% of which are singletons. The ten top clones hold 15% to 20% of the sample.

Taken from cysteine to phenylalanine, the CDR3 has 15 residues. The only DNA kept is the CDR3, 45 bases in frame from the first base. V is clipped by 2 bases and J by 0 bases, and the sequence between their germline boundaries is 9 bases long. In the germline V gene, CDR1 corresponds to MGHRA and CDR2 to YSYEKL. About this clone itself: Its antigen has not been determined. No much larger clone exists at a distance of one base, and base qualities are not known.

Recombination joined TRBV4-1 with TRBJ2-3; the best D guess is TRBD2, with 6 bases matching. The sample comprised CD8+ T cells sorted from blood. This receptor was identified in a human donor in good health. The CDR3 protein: CASSQREPSTDTQYF. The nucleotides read TGCGCCAGCAGCCAACGGGAGCCTAGCACAGATACGCAGTATTTT.